One sample yielded the 5 T cell receptor beta chains listed below, sequenced in a study of TET2 disruption in CD19-targeted CAR T cells. Data came from immunoSEQ multiplex PCR; TCRdb stores just in-frame clones and leaves some out. The sample table includes about 25,000 clones. Antigens for these TCRs are unknown. Treatment specified: autologous CTL019 cells: CD19 CAR with 4-1BB and CD3 zeta domains. The specimen was CD8- CAR+ T cells sorted from cultured blood T cells, collected for CD19 CAR T cell therapy. Subset: CD8-negative CAR-positive T cells from the infusion product. These receptors came from a man in his 70s with chronic lymphocytic leukemia.

With regard to this clone: The read ends 3 residues early relative to the CDR3; the germline J gene fills the gap. The V gene is TRBV7-8, the J gene TRBJ2-5, with TRBD2 matching 8 bases. The CDR3 contains 18 residues. Trimming at V came to 5 bases and at J to 5 bases, leaving 19 bases not matched to a gene. From germline, CDR1 is SGHVS and CDR2 FQNEAQ. The covered CDR3 bases are TGTGCCAGCAGCCTCTACTCCACTATGGCGGGGGGAGTGGAGACC. Translated: CASSLYSTMAGGVET. The full-length CDR3 reads as CASSLYSTMAGGVETQYF.

Turning to this clone: The DNA ends 3 residues before the CDR3 does, and the rest of the CDR3 is filled in from the germline J gene. J is TRBJ2-4 and V is TRBV2; 9 bases align to TRBD1. CDR3 length equals 14 residues. Looked up from germline, CDR1 is SNHLY and CDR2 is FYNNEI. The sequenced CDR3 bases are TGTGCCAGCAGTGGACAGGGGGACAATCAGCCT. Protein product: CASSGQGDNQP. The CDR3 in its entirety is CASSGQGDNQPQYF.

Regarding this clone: The sequenced fragment ends 3 residues before the CDR3 boundary, so the rest is inferred from the germline J gene. The chain couples TRBV19 to TRBJ1-1; 8 positions agree with TRBD1. Trimming took 3 bases from V and 5 from J; bases not matched to a gene: 14. Germline CDR1 is LNHDA and CDR2 is SQIVND (reference sequence). There are 17 residues in the CDR3. The covered CDR3 bases are TGTGCCAGTAGTATCACCCCCGGGACAGGAGGTCGAACTGAA. It yields the protein CASSITPGTGGRTE. The CDR3 in full is CASSITPGTGGRTEAFF.

With regard to this clone: The read halts 3 residues ahead of the CDR3 end, with the missing end drawn from the germline J gene. The chain is built from TRBV7-3 and TRBJ1-1; the D is unclear. Trimming took 7 bases from V and 1 from J, leaving 13 bases between them. CDR1 and CDR2 from the germline V gene are SGHTA and FQGTGA. This CDR3 is 14 amino acids long. CDR3 in amino acids: CASTPGGRNTEAFF. CDR3 DNA, as far as it was read: TGTGCCAGCACCCCCGGCGGGCGGAACACTGAA.

About this clone: From the germline J gene comes the end of the CDR3, since the read stops 3 residues before it. This rearrangement joins TRBV6-2 or TRBV6-3 to TRBJ2-4; D might be TRBD1 (6 bases). The CDR3 length is 14 residues. The germline V gene has CDR1 MNHEY and CDR2 SVGEGT. Partial CDR3 DNA: TGTGCCAGCAGCCCTCGGGCAGGGGTCTATGGT. It yields the protein CASSPRAGVYG. The full CDR3 reads CASSPRAGVYGQYF.